The rows below give T cell receptor beta chains drawn from one sample of a study of beta chain features in type 1 diabetes. Sequenced by immunoSEQ multiplex PCR; TCRdb stores in-frame clones only, minus some. The sample has 300,000 to 350,000 clones; around 15% are singletons. The sequencing sample was made of central memory CD4+ T cells from blood. The receptors derive from a man aged 30 to 45 in good health. Each CDR3 is given with its conserved first and last residue. The D gene is left open where the match is weak. Not all rows give a size; the values are once, few, many and, for expanded clones, a class.

J	D	length	size	V	DNA	CDR3
TRBJ2-7	NA	14	NA	TRBV4-3	TGCGCCAGCAGCCAAGACTCCCGCACTTACGAGCAGTACTTC	CASSQDSRTYEQYF
TRBJ1-5	NA	15	NA	TRBV27	TGTGCCAGCAGTCGGGCCCTGGGTAGCAATCAGCCCCAGCATTTT	CASSRALGSNQPQHF
TRBJ1-1	NA	14	few	TRBV6-5	TGTGCCAGCAGTTACGGTTCGGGGGGAACTGAAGCTTTCTTT	CASSYGSGGTEAFF
TRBJ1-2	TRBD1	13	NA	TRBV27	TGTGCCAGCAGCGCAACAGGGGGCTATGGCTACACCTTC	CASSATGGYGYTF
TRBJ2-1	NA	16	few	TRBV4-3	TGCGCCAGCAGCCAGAGAGCGGGCCTCCCACTCGGTGAGCAGTTCTTC	CASSQRAGLPLGEQFF
TRBJ2-7	TRBD1	16	NA	TRBV13	TGTGCCAGCAGTGATCCGGGACAGGGGGCATCCTACGAGCAGTACTTC	CASSDPGQGASYEQYF
TRBJ1-4	TRBD1	14	NA	TRBV27	TGTGCCAGCGCGAGGACAGGGGTTAATGAAAAACTGTTTTTT	CASARTGVNEKLFF
TRBJ2-5	NA	14	NA	TRBV7-9	TGTGCCAGCAGCTTCTCCCCGGCAGAAAAGACCCAGTACTTC	CASSFSPAEKTQYF
TRBJ2-2	NA	15	few	TRBV4-2	TGTGCCAGCAGCCACTGGATGTGGGTAGACGGGGAGCTGTTTTTT	CASSHWMWVDGELFF
TRBJ2-5	NA	17	few	TRBV9	TGTGCCAGCAGCGTAGACGGGCCTCAGGGGATCCGAGAGACCCAGTACTTC	CASSVDGPQGIRETQYF
TRBJ2-5	TRBD2	16	NA	TRBV5-8	TGTGCCAGCAGCTTGGGACTAGCGGGGATACAAGAGACCCAGTACTTC	CASSLGLAGIQETQYF
TRBJ2-1	TRBD2	16	many	TRBV7-2	TGTGCCAGCAGCTCCAGCGGGGGGAGCTCCTACAATGAGCAGTTCTTC	CASSSSGGSSYNEQFF
TRBJ2-2	NA	15	few	TRBV29-1	TGCAGCGTTTCCGCGGGTTCCGCGAACACCGGGGAGCTGTTTTTT	CSVSAGSANTGELFF
TRBJ1-1	NA	13	few	TRBV6-5	TGTGCCAGCAGTTATACAGGCTACACTGAAGCTTTCTTT	CASSYTGYTEAFF
TRBJ2-1	NA	14	many	TRBV11-3	TGTGCCAGCAGCCCGACCTCCGCCAAGGCGGAGCAGTTCTTC	CASSPTSAKAEQFF
TRBJ2-1	NA	14	NA	TRBV4-1	TGCGCCAGCAGCCAAGATTTTGGGGTTTATGAGCAGTTCTTC	CASSQDFGVYEQFF
TRBJ2-6	NA	17	few	TRBV19	TGTGCCAGTAGTATAGCCCAGGCACACTCTGGGGCCAACGTCCTGACTTTC	CASSIAQAHSGANVLTF
TRBJ2-3	NA	15	NA	TRBV27	TGTGCCAGCAGAACTGGACTTTATCACACAGATACGCAGTATTTT	CASRTGLYHTDTQYF
TRBJ2-2	NA	16	NA	TRBV6-6	TGTGCCAGCAGTTTCAGTTCCGGGACAAAGGGCGGGGAGCTGTTTTTT	CASSFSSGTKGGELFF
TRBJ1-1	NA	15	NA	TRBV7-8	TGTGCCAGCGGATACCTGGGACTGACGAACACTGAAGCTTTCTTT	CASGYLGLTNTEAFF
TRBJ2-5	NA	15	NA	TRBV7-6	TGTGCCAGCAGCTTTAGGACAGGGAGGGCAGAGACCCAGTACTTC	CASSFRTGRAETQYF
TRBJ2-3	NA	16	NA	TRBV7-9	TGTGCCAGCAGCTTAGGATCCCTAGCAGGCACAGATACGCAGTATTTT	CASSLGSLAGTDTQYF
TRBJ2-1	TRBD2	15	NA	TRBV6-1	TGTGCCAGCGCAAGTCTAGCGGGAGTGAACAATGAGCAGTTCTTC	CASASLAGVNNEQFF
TRBJ1-2	NA	13	NA	TRBV6-5	TGTGCCAGCAGGCTGTCAGGGGCCTATGGCTACACCTTC	CASRLSGAYGYTF
TRBJ2-7	TRBD2	15	few	TRBV2	TGTGCCAGCAGTGACGGCGGGGGTGGCTCCTACGAGCAGTACTTC	CASSDGGGGSYEQYF
TRBJ1-5	TRBD1	13	NA	TRBV6-1	TGTGCCAGCAGTGAAGCATCAGGGGGGCCCCAGCATTTT	CASSEASGGPQHF
TRBJ1-1	TRBD1	16	many	TRBV7-2	TGTGCCAGCAGCCCCGCCGGGACAGCCTCGAACACTGAAGCTTTCTTT	CASSPAGTASNTEAFF
TRBJ2-3	TRBD1	15	NA	TRBV19	TGTGCCAGTAGTACCTCAGGACAGGGGCCAGATACGCAGTATTTT	CASSTSGQGPDTQYF
TRBJ1-2	NA	17	once	TRBV7-2	TGCGCCAGCAGCCAAGGTCTGTGGGGGGCAACGGGCTATGGCTACACCTTC	CASSQGLWGATGYGYTF
TRBJ2-7	TRBD1	14	NA	TRBV18	TGTGCCAGCTCACTAGACAGGGGGCTCTACGAGCAGTACTTC	CASSLDRGLYEQYF
TRBJ1-5	TRBD1	14	NA	TRBV2	TGTGCCAGCAGGATACAGGGGTGGAATCAGCCCCAGCATTTT	CASRIQGWNQPQHF
TRBJ2-3	NA	13	NA	TRBV6-1	TGTGCCAGCGGGGGACTTGACACAGATACGCAGTATTTT	CASGGLDTDTQYF
TRBJ1-4	NA	14	many	TRBV29-1	TGCAGCGTTGGGGGCCCAGGGATGGGTGAAAAACTGTTTTTT	CSVGGPGMGEKLFF
TRBJ1-4	TRBD1	15	NA	TRBV7-2	TGTGCCAGCAGCTGGGGACAGGGATCTAATGAAAAACTGTTTTTT	CASSWGQGSNEKLFF
TRBJ1-2	NA	14	few	TRBV5-5	TGTGCCAGCAGCAAGCAGGAAAGACTCTATGGCTACACCTTC	CASSKQERLYGYTF
TRBJ2-5	NA	14	NA	TRBV7-9	TGTGCCAGCAGCTCCGCCCGGGACCAAGAGACCCAGTACTTC	CASSSARDQETQYF
TRBJ2-7	TRBD1	14	few	TRBV5-1	TGCGCCAGCAGTTCCGGGACAGGGAGATCCGAGCAGTACTTC	CASSSGTGRSEQYF
TRBJ1-6	NA	16	NA	TRBV6-1	TGTGCCAGCAGTGAAGTTATCCACCGAGAGGGTTCACCCCTCCACTTT	CASSEVIHREGSPLHF
TRBJ2-1	NA	15	NA	TRBV9	TGTGCCAGCAGCGTACAGGAGGGCCCCTACAATGAGCAGTTCTTC	CASSVQEGPYNEQFF
TRBJ2-7	NA	13	NA	TRBV6-1	TGTGCCAGCAGTGAAAGCCTTTACTACGAGCAGTACTTC	CASSESLYYEQYF
TRBJ2-7	NA	14	many	TRBV7-2	TGTGCCAGCAGGGGTGCAGGGTCCTCCTACGAGCAGTACTTC	CASRGAGSSYEQYF
TRBJ1-1	NA	14	few	TRBV28	TGTGCCAGCAGTCCCGGTGGACATAACACTGAAGCTTTCTTT	CASSPGGHNTEAFF
TRBJ2-4	TRBD2	15	few	TRBV5-1	TGCGCCAGCAGCTCCTCGACTAGCTTTAGAAACATTCAGTACTTC	CASSSSTSFRNIQYF
TRBJ2-3	TRBD1	17	NA	TRBV4-3	TGCGCCAGCAGCCAGGACTACCGGGACAGGGGTGCAGATACGCAGTATTTT	CASSQDYRDRGADTQYF
TRBJ1-1	NA	13	few	TRBV11-2	TGTGCCAGCAGCGATCACAGGGCGAAAAGAGCTTTCTTT	CASSDHRAKRAFF
TRBJ2-5	TRBD1	15	many	TRBV19	TGTGCCAGTAGTATTACAGGGGATTCCCAAGAGACCCAGTACTTC	CASSITGDSQETQYF
TRBJ2-3	NA	13	few	TRBV10-3	TGTGCCACCCGGGACACAAGCACAGATACGCAGTATTTT	CATRDTSTDTQYF
TRBJ1-1	NA	15	few	TRBV11-3	TGTGCCAGCAGCTTAAGTGCGAGACCGAACACTGAAGCTTTCTTT	CASSLSARPNTEAFF